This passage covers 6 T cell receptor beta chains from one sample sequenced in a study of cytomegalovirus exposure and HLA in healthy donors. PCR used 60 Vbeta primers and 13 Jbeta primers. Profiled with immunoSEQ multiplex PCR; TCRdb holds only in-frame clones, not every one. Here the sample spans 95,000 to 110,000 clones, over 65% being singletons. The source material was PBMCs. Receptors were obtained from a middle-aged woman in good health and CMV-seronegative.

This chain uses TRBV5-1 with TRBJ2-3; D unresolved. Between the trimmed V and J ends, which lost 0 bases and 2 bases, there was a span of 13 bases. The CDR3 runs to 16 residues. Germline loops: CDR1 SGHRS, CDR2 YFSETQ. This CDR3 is CASSLAVVLDTDTQYF. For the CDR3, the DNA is TGCGCCAGCAGCTTGGCCGTTGTATTAGACACAGATACGCAGTATTTT.

The CDR3 region has the DNA TGTGCCAGCAGGGGGACTAGCGGGAGTAAGGGAATCGGTGGGGCCAACGTCCTGACTTTC. Protein product: CASRGTSGSKGIGGANVLTF. This chain links TRBV27 with TRBJ2-6; 14 bases align to TRBD2. The germline V gene has CDR1 MNHEY and CDR2 SMNVEV (reference sequence). The CDR3 is 20 residues long. V shed 6 bases and J 3 bases; nucleotides not matched to a gene: 13.

This CDR3 reads CATHSRLAGTGELFF. CDR3 sequence (DNA): TGTGCCACCCATTCCCGACTAGCGGGAACCGGGGAGCTGTTTTTT. The chain recombines TRBV27 with TRBJ2-2; 11 nucleotides line up with TRBD2. V shed 10 bases, J shed 5 bases, and the junction held 9 bases outside the gene matches. The CDR3 loop spans 15 amino acids. Germline V gene data show CDR1 as MNHEY and CDR2 as SMNVEV (reference sequence).

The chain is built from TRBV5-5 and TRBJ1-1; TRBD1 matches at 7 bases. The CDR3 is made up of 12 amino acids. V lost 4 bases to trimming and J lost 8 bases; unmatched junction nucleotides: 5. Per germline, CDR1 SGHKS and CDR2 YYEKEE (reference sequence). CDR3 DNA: TGTGCCAGCAGCAAAGGGACAGCAGAAGCTTTCTTT. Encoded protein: CASSKGTAEAFF.

The CDR3 sequence is CASSQDLADYNEQFF. The CDR3 nucleotides read TGCGCCAGCAGCCAAGATCTGGCGGACTACAATGAGCAGTTCTTC. The gene calls are TRBV4-3 and TRBJ2-1; D is ambiguous. Germline loops: CDR1 LGHNA, CDR2 YSLEER. Trimming removed 0 bases at V and 3 bases at J, with 9 bases between. This CDR3 has 15 residues.

Here the CDR3 reads CASSHQGFEAFF. In nucleotides, the CDR3 is TGTGCCAGCAGCCATCAGGGGTTTGAAGCTTTCTTT. The rearrangement uses TRBV14 and TRBJ1-1; tentative D call: TRBD1 (6 bases). The CDR3 spans 12 residues. Germline CDR1 SGHDN, CDR2 FVKESK. With 3 bases removed from V and 7 bases from J, the gap between germline ends came to 9 bases.